This T cell receptor (beta chain) came from a study of blood T cell repertoires in COVID-19. Study at large: The study drew acute and convalescent COVID-19 samples from the United States, Italy and Spain. PBMCs, B-cell-depleted T cells, or T cells provided the cDNA or gDNA that made up the material.

With 2 bases removed from V and 2 bases from J, the gap between germline ends came to 13 bases. The CDR3 spans 16 residues. In germline, CDR1 is MNHEY, CDR2 SVGAGI. In the original analysis: For nucleated cells, counts were estimated from reference gene primer amplification. Sequencing used immunoSEQ multiplex PCR; TCRdb keeps in-frame clones, though not all of them. The D gene and trimming were derived from the DNA, and the V and J assignments and clone size from that table. The sample records about 210,000 clones, about 88% being singletons. The chain recombines TRBV6-5 with TRBJ1-5; D uncertain. The sequenced material came from peripheral blood. The TCR sequence derives from a woman between 40 and 55 years old with acute or convalescent COVID-19. The DNA for the CDR3 is TGTGCCAGCAGTTACCCCGAGGGAGTGCGCAATCAGCCCCAGCATTTT. Translation gives CASSYPEGVRNQPQHF.